This entry concerns a single T cell receptor (beta chain). Assay: immunoSEQ multiplex PCR; the TCRdb copy retains only in-frame clones and omits some. The sample yields 120,000 to 150,000 clones, approximately 86% seen once. The sample originates from a study of control samples from healthy donors and cancer patients. The trim removed 6 bases at V and 3 bases at J, leaving 9 bases unmatched. The CDR3 runs 15 residues. Germline CDR1 SEHNR, CDR2 FQNEAQ (reference sequence). Sequenced input: blood. The clonotype comes from a woman in her 30s in good health. The rearrangement uses TRBV7-9 and TRBJ2-3, with TRBD1 matching over 7 bases. CDR3 amino acids: CASSEGQPLTDTQYF. CDR3 nucleotide sequence: TGTGCCAGCAGTGAGGGACAGCCACTTACAGATACGCAGTATTTT.